Listed below are T cell receptor beta chains from one sample, sequenced in a study of blood T cell repertoires in COVID-19. Only in-frame clones appear in the TCRdb table, and some are missing; sequencing was by immunoSEQ multiplex PCR. In the table there are some 170,000 clones, about four fifths of which are singletons. The sequenced sample was peripheral blood. The origin of the receptors is a woman in her thirties or forties with COVID-19, enrolled during active disease. The CDR3 runs from the conserved cysteine through the conserved F or W. D genes are given only for firm matches. A row's size may be missing; if present it is once, few, many or a size class.

size: NA
J: TRBJ2-3
V: TRBV6-5
D: NA
CDR3: CASTYRVPRDTQYF
DNA: TGTGCCAGCACCTACAGGGTTCCCCGAGATACGCAGTATTTT

size: NA
J: TRBJ2-5
V: TRBV7-9
D: NA
CDR3: CASSSIRTAQEETQYF
DNA: TGTGCCAGCAGCTCTATTAGGACAGCTCAAGAAGAGACCCAGTACTTC

size: NA
J: TRBJ1-1
V: TRBV15
D: NA
CDR3: CATSRDRLPNTEAFF
DNA: TGTGCCACCAGCAGAGATCGACTCCCGAACACTGAAGCTTTCTTT

size: NA
J: TRBJ2-2
V: TRBV6-5
D: NA
CDR3: CASRNGQLNTGELFF
DNA: TGTGCCAGCAGGAACGGACAGCTTAACACCGGGGAGCTGTTTTTT

size: few
J: TRBJ2-1
V: TRBV11-1
D: NA
CDR3: CASSLVLAVDEQFF
DNA: TGTGCCAGCAGCTTAGTACTAGCTGTGGATGAGCAGTTCTTC

size: NA
J: TRBJ2-7
V: TRBV5-4
D: TRBD2
CDR3: CASSLEGREATTGQYF
DNA: TGTGCCAGCAGCTTGGAGGGGCGGGAGGCAACGACGGGGCAGTACTTC

size: NA
J: TRBJ2-1
V: TRBV9
D: TRBD2
CDR3: CARLAGGYNEQFF
DNA: TGTGCCAGGCTAGCGGGGGGATACAATGAGCAGTTCTTC

size: NA
J: TRBJ2-5
V: TRBV7-7
D: NA
CDR3: CASSFQRGAETQYF
DNA: TGTGCTAGCAGCTTTCAACGGGGGGCCGAGACCCAGTACTTC

size: once
J: TRBJ1-1
V: TRBV10-2
D: TRBD1
CDR3: CASSAGQGNTEAFF
DNA: TGCGCCAGCAGTGCGGGACAGGGAAACACTGAAGCTTTCTTT

size: NA
J: TRBJ2-1
V: TRBV19
D: NA
CDR3: CASSPEGTSYNEQFF
DNA: TGTGCCAGTAGTCCTGAAGGGACTTCATACAATGAGCAGTTCTTC

size: NA
J: TRBJ2-2
V: TRBV19
D: TRBD1
CDR3: CASSYRTGRPELFF
DNA: TGTGCCAGTAGCTACAGGACAGGACGGCCGGAGCTGTTTTTT

size: NA
J: TRBJ1-4
V: TRBV30
D: NA
CDR3: CAWSPRQQTNEKLFF
DNA: TGTGCCTGGAGTCCCCGACAGCAAACTAATGAAAAACTGTTTTTT

size: few
J: TRBJ2-5
V: TRBV5-8
D: NA
CDR3: CASSFGQTQYF
DNA: TGTGCCAGCAGCTTTGGGCAGACCCAGTACTTC

size: NA
J: TRBJ2-2
V: TRBV19
D: NA
CDR3: CASSTAAGFTGELFF
DNA: TGTGCCAGTAGTACGGCTGCAGGTTTCACCGGGGAGCTGTTTTTT

size: NA
J: TRBJ2-4
V: TRBV27
D: NA
CDR3: CASSLLSGGLAKNIQYF
DNA: TGTGCCAGCAGCCTCCTGTCAGGGGGGCTAGCCAAAAACATTCAGTACTTC

size: NA
J: TRBJ2-1
V: TRBV5-6
D: TRBD1
CDR3: CASTWTGRPYNEQFF
DNA: TGTGCCAGCACTTGGACAGGGCGGCCCTACAATGAGCAGTTCTTC

size: many
J: TRBJ2-7
V: TRBV11-1
D: TRBD1
CDR3: CASSLTNRGYEQYF
DNA: TGTGCCAGCAGCTTAACCAACAGGGGCTACGAGCAGTACTTC

size: NA
J: TRBJ2-3
V: TRBV27
D: NA
CDR3: CASSFTGGRTDTQYF
DNA: TGTGCCAGCAGCTTCACGGGGGGCAGAACAGATACGCAGTATTTT

size: NA
J: TRBJ1-5
V: TRBV27
D: NA
CDR3: CASSSQGLGNQPQHF
DNA: TGTGCCAGCAGTTCACAGGGTTTGGGCAATCAGCCCCAGCATTTT

size: NA
J: TRBJ2-1
V: TRBV20-1
D: TRBD2
CDR3: CSASSLAGGQIEQFF
DNA: TGCAGTGCTAGTAGTTTAGCGGGAGGGCAAATCGAGCAGTTCTTC

size: NA
J: TRBJ2-2
V: TRBV6-1
D: NA
CDR3: CASSDTRRGTGELFF
DNA: TGTGCCAGCAGTGACACCCGACGCGGCACCGGGGAGCTGTTTTTT

size: NA
J: TRBJ2-3
V: TRBV3-1/TRBV3-2
D: TRBD2
CDR3: CASSQEGAGGPDTQYF
DNA: TGTGCCAGCAGCCAAGAAGGAGCGGGGGGGCCGGATACGCAGTATTTT

size: NA
J: TRBJ2-5
V: TRBV3-1/TRBV3-2
D: NA
CDR3: CASSRGTGAGVTQYF
DNA: TGTGCCAGCAGCCGAGGGACTGGGGCTGGCGTGACCCAGTACTTC

size: NA
J: TRBJ2-1
V: TRBV3-1/TRBV3-2
D: TRBD1
CDR3: CASRQGGSSEQFF
DNA: TGTGCCAGCAGGCAAGGGGGCTCTAGTGAGCAGTTCTTC

size: NA
J: TRBJ1-1
V: TRBV28
D: TRBD1
CDR3: CASSLGVIRDRVGGSIAEAFF
DNA: TGTGCCAGCAGTTTAGGGGTTATCCGGGACAGGGTGGGAGGTAGTATCGCTGAAGCTTTCTTT

size: NA
J: TRBJ1-1
V: TRBV28
D: TRBD1
CDR3: CASSLGTGVDTEAFF
DNA: TGTGCCAGCAGTTTAGGGACAGGGGTAGACACTGAAGCTTTCTTT

size: NA
J: TRBJ1-1
V: TRBV27
D: NA
CDR3: CASSLTRANTEAFF
DNA: TGTGCCAGCAGTTTAACCAGGGCGAACACTGAAGCTTTCTTT

size: NA
J: TRBJ2-7
V: TRBV4-1
D: TRBD1
CDR3: CASRGAGTGLYEQYF
DNA: TGCGCCAGCAGGGGGGCCGGGACAGGACTCTACGAGCAGTACTTC